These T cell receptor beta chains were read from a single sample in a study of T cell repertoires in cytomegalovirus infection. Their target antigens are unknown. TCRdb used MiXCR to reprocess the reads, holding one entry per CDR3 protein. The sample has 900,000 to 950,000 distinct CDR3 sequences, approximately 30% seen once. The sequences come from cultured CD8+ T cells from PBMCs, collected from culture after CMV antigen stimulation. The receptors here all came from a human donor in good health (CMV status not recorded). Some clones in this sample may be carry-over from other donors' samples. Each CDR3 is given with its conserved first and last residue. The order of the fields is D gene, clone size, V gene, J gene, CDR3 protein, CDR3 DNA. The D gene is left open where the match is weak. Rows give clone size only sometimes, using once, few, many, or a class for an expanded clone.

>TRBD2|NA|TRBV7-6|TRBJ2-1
CASSGGGGRASNEQFF
TGTGCCAGCAGCGGGGGGGGAGGGAGGGCATCCAATGAGCAGTTCTTC
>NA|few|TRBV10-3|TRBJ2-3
CAISQRGTDTQYF
TGTGCCATCAGCCAGAGGGGCACAGATACGCAGTATTTT
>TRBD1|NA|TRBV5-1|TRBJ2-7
CASRDRLGEQYF
TGCGCCAGCAGGGACAGGCTGGGGGAGCAGTACTTC
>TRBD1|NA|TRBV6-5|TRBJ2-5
CASSLTGVVETQYF
TGTGCCAGCAGTTTGACAGGGGTAGTGGAGACCCAGTACTTC
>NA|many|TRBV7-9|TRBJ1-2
CASSSDKTYGYTF
TGTGCCAGCAGCTCCGACAAGACCTATGGCTACACCTTC
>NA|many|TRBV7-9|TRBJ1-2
CASEPRGDYGYTF
TGTGCCAGCGAACCGAGAGGGGACTATGGCTACACCTTC
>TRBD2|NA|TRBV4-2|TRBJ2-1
CASSQASPTSGEYNEQFF
TGTGCCAGCAGCCAAGCGAGCCCCACTAGCGGGGAATACAATGAGCAGTTCTTC
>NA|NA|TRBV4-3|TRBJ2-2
CASSSLGAGLPTGELFF
TGCGCCAGCAGCTCCCTGGGGGCAGGGCTTCCCACCGGGGAGCTGTTTTTT
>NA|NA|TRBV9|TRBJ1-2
CASTSQGQSFGYTF
TGTGCCAGCACCTCACAAGGACAGTCTTTCGGCTACACCTTC
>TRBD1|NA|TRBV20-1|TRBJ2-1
CSAREAGTGSYNEQFF
TGCAGTGCTAGAGAAGCCGGGACAGGCTCCTACAATGAGCAGTTCTTC
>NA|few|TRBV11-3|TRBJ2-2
CASSKRALNNTGELFF
TGTGCCAGCAGCAAGAGGGCCCTTAACAACACCGGGGAGCTGTTTTTT
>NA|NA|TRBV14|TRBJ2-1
CASSQPKGNEQFF
TGTGCCAGCAGCCAACCTAAGGGCAATGAGCAGTTCTTC
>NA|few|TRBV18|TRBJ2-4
CASSPPKGLVKNIQYF
TGTGCCAGCTCACCACCGAAGGGACTTGTCAAAAACATTCAGTACTTC
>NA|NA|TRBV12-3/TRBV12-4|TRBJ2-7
CASSFPGGRSGLEQYF
TGTGCCAGCAGTTTCCCCGGGGGGCGGTCCGGGTTGGAGCAGTACTTC
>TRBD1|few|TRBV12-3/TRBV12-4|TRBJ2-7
CASSTGGSTREQYF
TGTGCCAGCAGTACAGGGGGCTCCACGCGGGAGCAGTACTTC
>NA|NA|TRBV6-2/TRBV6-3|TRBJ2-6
CASSYLTDQSSGANVLTF
TGTGCCAGCAGTTACCTGACAGACCAGAGCTCTGGGGCCAACGTCCTGACTTTC
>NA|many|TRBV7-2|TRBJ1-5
CASSLGPYSNQPQHF
TGTGCCAGCAGCCTGGGGCCCTACAGCAATCAGCCCCAGCATTTT